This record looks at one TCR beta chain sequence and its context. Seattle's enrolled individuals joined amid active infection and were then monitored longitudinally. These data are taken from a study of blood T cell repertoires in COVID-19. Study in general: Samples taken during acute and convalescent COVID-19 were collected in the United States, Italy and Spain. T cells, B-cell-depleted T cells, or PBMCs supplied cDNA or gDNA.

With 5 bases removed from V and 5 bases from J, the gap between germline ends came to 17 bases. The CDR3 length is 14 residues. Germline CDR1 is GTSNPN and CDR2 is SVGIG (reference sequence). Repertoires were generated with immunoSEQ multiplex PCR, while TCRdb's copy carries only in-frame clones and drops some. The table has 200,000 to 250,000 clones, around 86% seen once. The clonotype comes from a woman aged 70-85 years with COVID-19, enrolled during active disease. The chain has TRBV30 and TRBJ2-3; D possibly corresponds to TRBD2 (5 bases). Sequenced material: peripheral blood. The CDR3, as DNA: TGTGCCTGGGAGACCCCGCTAGCAAAAGATACGCAGTATTTT. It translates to CAWETPLAKDTQYF.